The entry that follows covers one T cell receptor beta chain sequence. Its target is not known. Study donors comprised healthy, HIV-negative adults devoid of recent acute infection or vaccination. Division of CD4+ cells produced a CD45RA+ naive subset and a CD45RA-negative memory subset. The junction had 5 bases not matched to a gene; V was cut back by 0 bases and J by 0 bases. Germline V gene data show CDR1 as GTSNPN and CDR2 as SVGIG (reference sequence). This CDR3 has 16 residues. This sample stems from a study of shared clonotypes between healthy human individuals. Study observations and caveats: The generation probabilities recorded for non-shared clonotypes fell below those of clonotypes shared by all four donors. On the whole, naive subsets had larger estimated richness than memory subsets had.

TCRdb's table, derived via immunoSEQ multiplex PCR, lists solely in-frame clones and lacks some. The data contain around 1,000,000 clones, approximately 80% of them singletons. The source material was memory CD4+ T cells from PBMCs. The subset denotes: CD45RA-negative fraction. The sequence derives from a man younger than 35 in good health. Some clones in this sample may be carry-over from other donors' samples. The chain combines TRBV30 with TRBJ2-7, with TRBD2 matching over 10 bases. DNA of the CDR3: TGTGCCTGGAGTGTACGACGGACTAGCGGCTCCTACGAGCAGTACTTC. This translates into CAWSVRRTSGSYEQYF.